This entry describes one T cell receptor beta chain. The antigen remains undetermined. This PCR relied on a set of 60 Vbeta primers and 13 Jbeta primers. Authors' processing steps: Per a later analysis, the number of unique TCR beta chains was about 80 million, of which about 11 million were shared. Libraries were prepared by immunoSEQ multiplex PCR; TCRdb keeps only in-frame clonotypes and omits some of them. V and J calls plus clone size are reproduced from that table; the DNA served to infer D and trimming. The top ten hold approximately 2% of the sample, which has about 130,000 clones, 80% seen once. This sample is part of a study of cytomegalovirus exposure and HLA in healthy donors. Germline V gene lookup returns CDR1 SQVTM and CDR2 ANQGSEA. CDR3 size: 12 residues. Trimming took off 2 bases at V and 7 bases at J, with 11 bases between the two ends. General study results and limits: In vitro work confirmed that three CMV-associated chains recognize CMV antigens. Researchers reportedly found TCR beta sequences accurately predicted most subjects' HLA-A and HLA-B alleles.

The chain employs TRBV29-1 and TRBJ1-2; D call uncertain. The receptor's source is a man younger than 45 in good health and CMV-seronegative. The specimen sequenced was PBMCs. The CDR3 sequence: CSVESTTAGYTF. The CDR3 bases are TGCAGCGTTGAATCGACAACAGCTGGCTACACCTTC. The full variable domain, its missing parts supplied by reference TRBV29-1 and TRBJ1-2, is SAVISQKPSRDICQRGTSLTIQCQVDSQVTMMFWYRQQPGQSLTLIATANQGSEATYESGFVIDKFPISRPNLTFSTLTVSNMSPEDSSIYLCSVESTTAGYTFGSGTRLTVV.